This TCR beta chain stems from a study of T cell changes during pregnancy in multiple sclerosis (dated by TCRdb to about 2019). A note on the overall study: In women with multiple sclerosis, the researchers looked at how the T cell repertoire shifted as pregnancy progressed.

Inclusive of the bounding cysteine and phenylalanine, the CDR3 is 13 residues long. The only DNA kept is the CDR3, 39 bases in frame from the first base. The V and J ends are trimmed by 3 bases and 1 base, leaving 7 bases between them. CDR1 LNHNV and CDR2 YYDKDF are derived from the germline V gene (reference sequence). Receptor libraries were prepared by the immunoSEQ multiplex PCR assay. TCRdb provides this immuneACCESS table in a form limited to in-frame rearrangements. Some clones are lacking; in checked studies, under half of them reflect an unresolved V gene, and why the rest are absent is not known. The sample table lists tens of thousands of clones, roughly nine tenths of them with a count of one. Roughly 0.72% of the sample is in the top ten clones. Points on this clone: Its antigen is not yet known. No clone much larger than this one lies a single base away; base qualities are absent.

The sample in question was CD4+ T cells from peripheral blood mononuclear cells, obtained in the third trimester of pregnancy. The rearrangement joined TRBV15 to TRBJ2-7; a tentative D match to TRBD1 spans 6 bases. The TCR sequence derives from a female donor with multiple sclerosis, enrolled in a pregnancy study. CDR3 protein: CATSRQGSYEQYF. The sequence in DNA is TGTGCCACCAGCAGGCAGGGGTCCTACGAGCAGTACTTC.